The rows below give T cell receptor beta chains drawn from one sample of a study of blood T cell repertoires in COVID-19. The data were produced by immunoSEQ multiplex PCR, yet TCRdb's version contains in-frame clones alone and is incomplete. The sample lists approximately 66,000 clones, around 87% occurring once. Material for sequencing was peripheral blood. The origin of the receptors is a man aged 60-69 years with acute or convalescent COVID-19. Both conserved end residues are part of each CDR3. Each record gives: CDR3 length, J gene, V gene, CDR3 protein.

15 TRBJ2-7 TRBV6-5 CASRYYRDSYYEQYF
16 TRBJ2-7 TRBV5-4 CASSPGGESNSYEQYF
16 TRBJ2-1 TRBV12-5 CASGLDRDRGLNEQFF
15 TRBJ2-2 TRBV6-2/TRBV6-3 CASSSTSGGAGELFF
16 TRBJ2-3 TRBV3-1/TRBV3-2 CASSRREELSRDTQYF
16 TRBJ2-3 TRBV5-4 CASSTRLAGQRDTQYF
17 TRBJ1-2 TRBV7-9 CASSTYRGGQNNYGYTF
13 TRBJ1-1 TRBV7-8 CASSSQGLTEAFF
13 TRBJ2-1 TRBV7-2 CASSLVAGEVRFF
15 TRBJ1-2 TRBV4-3 CASSQDVGSYYGYTF
14 TRBJ1-5 TRBV5-8 CASSPGRGNQPQHF
14 TRBJ2-5 TRBV5-1 CASSTLTGWETQYF
17 TRBJ1-4 TRBV15 CATSRALLQGKGEKLFF
16 TRBJ1-4 TRBV6-1 CASSEAQASLNEKLFF
15 TRBJ2-5 TRBV19 CASSIGLAGGETQYF
20 TRBJ1-1 TRBV5-1 CASSASAIMNTEAWGAGAFF
16 TRBJ2-2 TRBV29-1 CSVVLASGGNTGELFF
16 TRBJ2-4 TRBV4-3 CASSQGLAVAKNIQYF
14 TRBJ1-2 TRBV10-3 CAISESSVNYGYTF
18 TRBJ2-3 TRBV23-1 CASSQLPPGQGAADTQYF
13 TRBJ1-5 TRBV10-3 CATQGQPNQPQHF
16 TRBJ2-1 TRBV28 CASSIAGGQGYNEQFF
17 TRBJ1-1 TRBV5-6 CASSLSAGGSMNTEAFF
14 TRBJ1-1 TRBV7-9 CASSSDGGDTEAFF
16 TRBJ1-5 TRBV19 CASSPDTPRSNQPQHF
14 TRBJ2-5 TRBV19 CASSIRQNKETQYF
16 TRBJ1-2 TRBV4-3 CASSHLLQGMGYGYTF
18 TRBJ2-7 TRBV11-2 CASSLEPYRGQSSYEQYF
11 TRBJ1-1 TRBV5-6 CASSFGGKAFF
15 TRBJ1-1 TRBV19 CASSIAGAVNTEAFF
17 TRBJ1-6 TRBV7-6 CASSLVQRGSGNSPLHF
15 TRBJ2-1 TRBV19 CASSVAGTPYNEQFF
15 TRBJ2-2 TRBV9 CASSPRTDPSGELFF
15 TRBJ1-4 TRBV3-1/TRBV3-2 CASSLGQGAGEKLFF
15 TRBJ1-2 TRBV9 CASSVVGGFGYGYTF
14 TRBJ2-7 TRBV19 CASSIAGGAYEQYF
14 TRBJ1-6 TRBV10-3 CAISGVPMNSPLHF
16 TRBJ1-2 TRBV5-4 CASRSRDSRANYGYTF
17 TRBJ2-3 TRBV10-2 CASSESNFGGGTDTQYF
14 TRBJ1-4 TRBV19 CASSQTGGREKLFF
19 TRBJ2-3 TRBV15 CATSRDLGGRGGYTDTQYF
15 TRBJ2-7 TRBV4-1 CASSQEVSRHYEQYF
14 TRBJ1-5 TRBV6-5 CASSRTGGLQPQHF